These 21 T cell receptor beta chains share one sample of origin, sequenced in a study of T cells in Graves' hyperthyroidism and ophthalmopathy. Amplification yielded TCR beta CDR3 regions, with RNA transcripts as the source. HTBI primers were the set used in a first-round RT-PCR of the TCR CDR3. TCRdb called the multiplex PCR reads again in MiXCR, with one record for every CDR3 protein. The sample yields around 540,000 distinct CDR3 sequences, about 16% seen once. The sequencing input was blood. The receptor set was obtained from a woman aged 25 to 39 with Graves' ophthalmopathy.

This clonotype was picked up many times. The chain uses TRBV7-2 and TRBJ2-3; 12 nucleotides match TRBD2. The trim removed 4 bases at V and 6 bases at J, leaving 11 bases unmatched. CDR3 size: 17 residues. Germline CDR1 reads SGHTA; CDR2 reads FQGNSA. The CDR3 sequence: CASSYFLAGGLMDTQYF. The CDR3 DNA is TGTGCCAGCAGCTACTTCCTAGCGGGAGGGCTTATGGATACGCAGTATTTT. Full variable domain (rest looked up from reference TRBV7-2 and TRBJ2-3): GAGVSQSPSNKVTEKGKDVELRCDPISGHTALYWYRQSLGQGLEFLIYFQGNSAPDKSGLPSDRFSAERTGGSVSTLTIQRTQQEDSAVYLCASSYFLAGGLMDTQYFGPGTRLTVL.

This clonotype was found a few times. The chain employs TRBV5-5 and TRBJ2-7; D possibly corresponds to TRBD1 (5 bases). Germline V gene sequence: CDR1 SGHKS, CDR2 YYEKEE (reference sequence). The CDR3 sequence is 15 residues long. With 0 bases removed from V and 2 bases from J, the gap between germline ends came to 12 bases. CDR3 DNA: TGTGCCAGCAGCTTGGGGCAGGGTCTAACCTACGAGCAGTACTTC. This gives the protein CASSLGQGLTYEQYF.

The J gene is TRBJ2-2, the V gene TRBV3-1, with D possibly matching TRBD1 (6 bases). V gave up 6 bases and J gave up 5 bases, with 13 bases separating them. The CDR3 contains 14 residues. The germline V gene encodes CDR1 LGHDT and CDR2 YNNKEL (reference sequence). In DNA form, the CDR3 reads TGTGCCAGCAGAGACACAGGGATGACCGGGGAGCTGTTTTTT. This gives the protein CASRDTGMTGELFF.

The table lists this clonotype with many counts. The chain has TRBV7-3 and TRBJ2-1; 14 bases match TRBD2. This CDR3 region has 16 residues. The trim removed 4 bases at V and 7 bases at J, leaving 6 bases unmatched. The germline V gene has CDR1 SGHTA and CDR2 FQGTGA. CDR3 sequence reads: CASSYDGTSGSNEQFF. The CDR3 region has the DNA TGTGCCAGCAGCTACGATGGGACTAGCGGGAGTAATGAGCAGTTCTTC.

This clonotype was picked up a small number of times. This chain connects TRBV27 to TRBJ1-2; perhaps TRBD1 as D (6 bases). The germline V gene encodes CDR1 MNHEY and CDR2 SMNVEV (reference sequence). Trimming left V 6 bases short and J 5 bases short, with 13 bases between. This CDR3 is built from 13 residues. CDR3 in DNA: TGTGCCAGCAGGTCAGGGGTAGGATATGGCTACACCTTC. Its protein is CASRSGVGYGYTF.

The sample holds many counts of this clonotype. This chain links TRBV28 with TRBJ2-1, with 7 nucleotides matching TRBD1. CDR1 MDHEN and CDR2 SYDVKM come from the germline V gene. The CDR3 runs to 16 residues. Trimming cost V 3 bases and J 7 bases; bases outside gene matches: 12. CDR3 nucleotides: TGTGCCAGCAGTTTTGTCACAGCGGCAGGGGGAAATGAGCAGTTCTTC. As protein: CASSFVTAAGGNEQFF. The variable domain in full, completed from reference TRBV28 and TRBJ2-1, reads DVKVTQSSRYLVKRTGEKVFLECVQDMDHENMFWYRQDPGLGLRLIYFSYDVKMKEKGDIPEGYSVSREKKERFSLILESASTNQTSMYLCASSFVTAAGGNEQFFGPGTRLTVL.

The J gene is TRBJ1-6, the V gene TRBV6-1; 7 bases fit TRBD1. Germline CDR1 reads MNHNS; CDR2 reads SASEGT. J was trimmed by 6 bases and V by 0 bases; bases with no gene match: 2. This CDR3 has 15 amino acids. The CDR3 DNA reads TGTGCCAGCAGTGAAGCCGGGACAGCTAATTCACCCCTCCACTTT. This translates into CASSEAGTANSPLHF.

This clonotype was counted ten times or more. This rearrangement joins TRBV6-1 to TRBJ2-1, with no clear D. Per the germline V gene, CDR1 is MNHNS and CDR2 is SASEGT. Trimming left V 3 bases short and J 2 bases short, with 14 bases between. This CDR3 has 16 residues. The CDR3 region has the DNA TGTGCCAGCAGTGATAGGATCCTTCCCCCCTACAATGAGCAGTTCTTC. This codes for CASSDRILPPYNEQFF.

This clonotype was picked up many times. The rearrangement links TRBV12-3 or TRBV12-4 to TRBJ2-1; no reliable D call. V dropped 2 bases and J dropped 5 bases, with 13 bases sitting between them. This CDR3 region has 15 residues. CDR3 sequence: CASSLYSTTDNEQFF. CDR3 bases: TGTGCCAGCAGTTTATACTCCACTACCGACAATGAGCAGTTCTTC.

This clonotype was seen ten or more times. The chain carries TRBV7-3 and TRBJ1-6; D not certain. The germline CDR1 and CDR2 sequences are SGHTA and FQGTGA. The CDR3 has 13 residues. V lost 1 base to trimming and J lost 7 bases, with 5 bases between them. The CDR3 protein is CASSLKENSPLHF. CDR3 bases: TGTGCCAGCAGCTTAAAGGAGAATTCACCCCTCCACTTT.

The CDR3 bases are TGCAGTGCTAGGGTGGACAGTCTGAACACTGAAGCTTTCTTT. Its translation: CSARVDSLNTEAFF. The chain carries TRBV20-1 and TRBJ1-1, with TRBD1 as a possible D gene (6 bases). This CDR3 contains 14 residues. In germline, CDR1 is DFQATT, CDR2 SNEGSKA (reference sequence). The V and J ends lost 3 bases and 0 bases respectively, with 11 bases between them.

This clonotype was detected ten times or more. This chain links TRBV18 with TRBJ1-1; D gene ambiguous. This CDR3 has 14 amino acids. Germline V gives CDR1 KGHSH, CDR2 LQKENI. The V gene lost 3 bases and the J gene lost 0 bases, with 8 bases spanning the gap. The CDR3 reads CASSPTSMNTEAFF. The CDR3 DNA reads TGTGCCAGCTCACCGACCAGTATGAACACTGAAGCTTTCTTT.

Only a few counts were recorded for this clonotype. The CDR3: CSVPGDSYEQYF. The CDR3 DNA reads as TGCAGTGTCCCCGGGGACTCCTACGAGCAGTACTTC. The chain couples TRBV20-1 to TRBJ2-7, with D maybe TRBD2 (5 bases). The CDR3 sequence is 12 residues long. Germline assignment: CDR1 DFQATT and CDR2 SNEGSKA (reference sequence). The V end was cut by 7 bases, the J end by 0 bases, with 10 bases between.

The CDR3 reads CAISELVGLGTDTQYF. CDR3 nucleotide sequence: TGTGCCATCAGTGAACTAGTGGGTTTAGGCACAGATACGCAGTATTTT. The rearrangement links TRBV10-3 to TRBJ2-3; D is possibly TRBD2 (5 bases). Deletions cut 3 bases from V and 1 base from J, with 14 bases between. This CDR3 region has 16 residues. The germline CDR1 and CDR2 sequences are ENHRY and SYGVKD.

This clonotype was picked up many times. This CDR3 reads CASSLPPANEQFF. The CDR3 DNA is TGTGCCAGCAGCCTCCCCCCCGCGAATGAGCAGTTCTTC. The gene calls are TRBV11-3 and TRBJ2-1; D gene uncertain. Trimming removed 5 bases from V and 7 bases from J, with 12 bases in between. CDR1 and CDR2 from the germline V gene are SGHNT and YENEEA. This CDR3 is 13 amino acids long.

This clonotype was observed at least ten times. The J gene is TRBJ1-6, the V gene TRBV7-2; D call uncertain. V lost 5 bases, J lost 4 bases, and 18 bases lay in between. The CDR3 sequence is 17 residues long. Germline CDR1 SGHTA, CDR2 FQGNSA. The CDR3 sequence is CASSPRVQARYNSPLHF. CDR3 sequence (DNA): TGTGCCAGCAGCCCTAGGGTGCAGGCCCGATATAATTCACCCCTCCACTTT.

This clonotype was recorded at least ten times. The chain employs TRBV5-8 and TRBJ1-5; no definite D call. This CDR3 is built from 11 residues. V lost 5 bases and J 10 bases, leaving 10 bases between the germline ends. Germline assignment: CDR1 SGHTS and CDR2 YDEGEE. The CDR3 region is CASSSQGPQHF. The CDR3 nucleotides are TGTGCCAGCAGTTCTCAAGGTCCCCAGCATTTT.

The table lists this clonotype with a few counts. The chain couples TRBV13 to TRBJ2-7; 9 bases fit TRBD1. CDR1 is PRHDT, CDR2 FYEKMQ, per germline (reference sequence). This CDR3 region has 15 residues. V lost 4 bases and J lost 6; bases outside the gene matches: 10. CDR3 DNA sequence: TGTGCCAGCAGCTCCCCGGGACAGGGAACCCCCGAGCAGTACTTC. Encoded protein: CASSSPGQGTPEQYF.

V and J are TRBV29-1 and TRBJ2-7; D tentatively reads TRBD1 or TRBD2 (6 bases each). V gave up 0 bases and J gave up 6 bases, with 18 bases separating them. The length of the CDR3 is 15 residues. In germline, CDR1 is SQVTM, CDR2 ANQGSEA. The CDR3 here is CSVEDALGKGGEQYF. The CDR3 DNA reads as TGCAGCGTTGAAGATGCGTTGGGAAAGGGGGGCGAGCAGTACTTC.

Only a few counts were recorded for this clonotype. The chain is built from TRBV7-2 and TRBJ2-5, with 9 bases identical to TRBD2. V lost 5 bases to trimming and J lost 5 bases; unmatched junction nucleotides: 12. Germline V gene data show CDR1 as SGHTA and CDR2 as FQGNSA. The CDR3 runs 16 residues. The DNA for the CDR3 is TGTGCCAGCAGCCTAAGCGGTAGCGGGAGTTACGAGACCCAGTACTTC. Translation gives CASSLSGSGSYETQYF.

This clonotype showed up many times. V and J are TRBV6-2 or TRBV6-3 and TRBJ2-7, with D hard to call. Germline V gene data show CDR1 as MNHEY and CDR2 as SVGEGT. The CDR3 runs 14 residues. V dropped 3 bases and J dropped 0 bases, with 9 bases sitting between them. CDR3 in amino acids: CASSYGQNSYEQYF. In nucleotides, the CDR3 is TGTGCCAGCAGTTATGGCCAGAACTCCTACGAGCAGTACTTC.